This TCR beta chain was profiled in a study of blood T cell repertoires in COVID-19. Whole-study context: The samples span acute and convalescent COVID-19 from the United States, Italy and Spain. T cells, B-cell-depleted T cells, or PBMCs provided the cDNA or gDNA that served as material.

CDR1 and CDR2 (germline): MDHEN, SYDVKM. The ends lost 5 bases at V and 3 bases at J; junction bases unmatched: 6. This CDR3 is built from 15 residues. As originally analysed: For nucleated cells, counts were estimated from reference gene primer amplification. Libraries were prepared by immunoSEQ multiplex PCR; TCRdb keeps only in-frame clonotypes and omits some of them. V and J calls and clone size come straight from that table; D and trimming were deduced from the DNA. Of 150,000 to 200,000 clones listed, roughly 86% were seen once; the top ten hold approximately 2.5%. This sequence joins TRBV28 and TRBJ2-7; 11 bases match TRBD1. Input material: peripheral blood. The clonotype was recovered from a man between 40 and 49 years old with active or convalescent COVID-19. The CDR3 sequence is CASSTAGTGGYEQYF. In nucleotides, the CDR3 is TGTGCCAGCAGTACAGCCGGGACAGGGGGCTACGAGCAGTACTTC.